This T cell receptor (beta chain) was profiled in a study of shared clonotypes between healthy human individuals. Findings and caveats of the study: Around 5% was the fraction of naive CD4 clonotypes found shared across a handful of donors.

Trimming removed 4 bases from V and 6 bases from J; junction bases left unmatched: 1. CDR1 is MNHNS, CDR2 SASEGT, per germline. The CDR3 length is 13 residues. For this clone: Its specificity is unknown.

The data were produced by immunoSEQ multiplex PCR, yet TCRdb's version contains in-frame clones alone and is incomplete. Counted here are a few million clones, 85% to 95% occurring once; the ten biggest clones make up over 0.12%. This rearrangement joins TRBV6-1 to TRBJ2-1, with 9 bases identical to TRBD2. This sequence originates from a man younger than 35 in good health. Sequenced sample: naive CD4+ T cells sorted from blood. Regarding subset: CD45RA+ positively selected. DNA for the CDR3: TGTGCCAGCAGTGTTAGCGGGGGCAATGAGCAGTTCTTC. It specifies CASSVSGGNEQFF.